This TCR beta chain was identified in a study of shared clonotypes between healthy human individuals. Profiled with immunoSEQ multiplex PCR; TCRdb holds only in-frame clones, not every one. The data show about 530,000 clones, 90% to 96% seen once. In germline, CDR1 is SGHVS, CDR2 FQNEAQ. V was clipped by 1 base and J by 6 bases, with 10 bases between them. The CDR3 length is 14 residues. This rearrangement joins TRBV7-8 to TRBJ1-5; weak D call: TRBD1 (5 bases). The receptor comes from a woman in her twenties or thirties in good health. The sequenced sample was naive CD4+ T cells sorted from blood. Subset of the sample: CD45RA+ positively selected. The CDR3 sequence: CASSLDQGVQPQHF. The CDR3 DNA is TGTGCCAGCAGCTTAGACCAGGGAGTTCAGCCCCAGCATTTT.